The source of this TCR beta chain is a study of shared clonotypes between healthy human individuals (dated by TCRdb to the early 2020s). For the wider study: Two women and a few men aged 18 to 49 years were included in the cohort. Blood TCR repertoires of four to six healthy adults were deeply sequenced to estimate repertoire size and the extent of clonotype sharing between individuals. Different laboratories and diverse techniques were used to prepare libraries and sequence TCR repertoires, to increase sequencing depth and limit assay-specific biases. Between about 0.9 and 8.9 billion PBMCs per donor were obtained by leukapheresis.

Beyond this particular receptor, the publication reports: The genetic and exposure-history diversity represented was limited by the small number of donors. Pairwise subsampling led to the expectation that sequencing depth would affect the degree of clonotype sharing among donors. Sampling was restricted to blood, and TCR repertoires in tissues likely differ from the TCR repertoires found in blood.

TCR CDR3 regions were amplified from genomic DNA by multiplex PCR using the deep immunoSEQ assay. Extracted genomic DNA from each cell subset was spread evenly across all wells of several immunoSEQ 96-well plates, with each plate serving as a replicate. For unsorted PBMC, approximately 310 ng genomic DNA, equal to about 29,000 T cell genomes, was loaded into each replicate PCR. Genomic DNA from unsorted PBMC was sequenced over ten immunoSEQ deep assay plates. The purified libraries were quantified using a Qubit 3.0 fluorometer, sized with a Bioanalyzer 2100, and then quantified again using the KAPA Library Quantification kit. Every immunoSEQ 96-well plate was sequenced on a separate single-read 150-cycle Illumina NextSeq 550 flow cell. The published analysis was carried out like this. Because the immunoSEQ output included only junctional sequences and no quality scores, the filtering could not be the same as the filtering used for full-length reads. To assign V/J genes and CDR3, sequences were annotated using PyIR, a Python wrapper for IgBLAST v1.9, with IMGT germline references. Reads were removed for weak V/J assignments (E-value above 1e-6), missing CDR3, stop codons, out-of-frame junctions, or ambiguous translated residues. A V3J clonotype was defined by an identical inferred V gene, J gene, and CDR3 amino acid sequence. Percentage overlap between repertoires was computed as shared unique clonotypes divided by the size of the smaller repertoire. Three approaches were used to assess repertoire richness: RTK rarefaction, the Chao1 estimator, and Recon v2.1 estimates of unobserved clonotypes. TCRdb obtained this table from immuneACCESS and retained in-frame rearrangements with V and J assigned. These tables miss some clones; where compared with another copy, unresolved V genes account for less than half of the shortfall, and the remainder is unexplained. The DNA was the basis for D and trimming; V, J and clone size are from that table. This sample has roughly 480,000 clones in its table, and around 79% of those were observed once. The biggest ten clones account for around 12% of the sample.

Healthy HIV-negative adults with no recently reported acute infections or vaccinations were included as donors. All donors were Caucasian adults living in Nashville, Tennessee, USA. For unsorted samples, roughly 86 million PBMCs were counted and genomic DNA was extracted with the QIAamp DNA Blood Mini kit. Blood was collected by leukapheresis, and PBMCs were isolated by Ficoll-Histopaque density gradient centrifugation and then cryopreserved in liquid nitrogen vapor phase. A note on this clone: Its target antigen remains unknown. Base quality data are lacking; no much larger clone is found one base away.

CDR1 and CDR2, looked up from the germline V gene, are SGHNT and YENEEA. The CDR3 has 15 amino acids, counting the end cysteine and phenylalanine. This entry keeps only the CDR3 DNA: 45 bases, framed from base 1. The germline ends are 13 bases apart after V is trimmed by 2 bases and J by 3 bases. The rearrangement combines TRBV11-3 with TRBJ1-1, with the D gene too uncertain to name. The receptor's source is a woman in her forties in good health. Some clones in this sample may be carry-over from other donors' samples. Sample: PBMCs. The DNA sequence follows: TGTGCCAGCAGCTTAAACAGTTGGCAGGACACTGAAGCTTTCTTT. Translation gives CASSLNSWQDTEAFF. Extended through the reference TRBV11-3 and TRBJ1-1 proteins, this CDR3 yields the full variable domain: EAGVVQSPRYKIIEKKQPVAFWCNPISGHNTLYWYLQNLGQGPELLIRYENEEAVDDSQLPKDRFSAERLKGVDSTLKIQPAELGDSAVYLCASSLNSWQDTEAFFGQGTRLTVV.